These 10 T cell receptor beta chains came from one sample sequenced in a study of T cells in localized non-small cell lung cancer. Sequencing used immunoSEQ multiplex PCR; TCRdb keeps in-frame clones, though not all of them. The table lists roughly 9,900 clones, more than 45% of them singletons, with approximately 4.2% in the top ten. Sequencing used lymph node tissue, obtained before any cancer treatment. Receptors originate from a woman between 40 and 69 years old with stage II squamous cell lung carcinoma.

In its sample, this clone was seen a few times. One junction end disagrees with the germline gene, perhaps due to a read error. This chain links TRBV6-8 with TRBJ2-1; TRBD2 matches 10 bases. The CDR3 loop spans 13 amino acids. The germline V gene has CDR1 MNHGY and CDR2 SAAAGT. CDR3 DNA: TGTGCCAGCAGTGACTCGGCTGGGACTAGCGCCTTCTTC. Translation: CASSDSAGTSAFF.

This chain links TRBV9 with TRBJ2-1; D assignment may be TRBD1 or TRBD2 (6 bases each). The CDR3 length is 16 residues. The germline CDR1 and CDR2 sequences are SGDLS and YYNGEE. V lost 5 bases to trimming and J lost 0 bases, with 15 bases between them. CDR3 amino acids: CASSLVGGRSYNEQFF. The CDR3 bases are TGTGCCAGCAGTCTCGTGGGGGGCCGCTCCTACAATGAGCAGTTCTTC.

The V call is TRBV30, the J call TRBJ2-1; 10 bases match TRBD2. The ends lost 1 base at V and 12 bases at J; junction bases unmatched: 12. CDR3 length: 15 residues. The germline gives CDR1 GTSNPN, CDR2 SVGIG (reference sequence). The CDR3 region is CAWSASGSARRGQFF. As DNA, the CDR3 is TGTGCCTGGAGTGCTAGCGGGAGCGCTAGGCGGGGGCAGTTCTTC.

In its sample, this clone was seen a few times. The chain couples TRBV25-1 to TRBJ1-1, with 7 bases that match TRBD1. Germline assignment: CDR1 MGHDK and CDR2 SYGVNS. The V and J ends lost 4 bases and 1 base, in that order; junction bases with no gene match: 3. The CDR3 runs 14 residues. CDR3 sequence (DNA): TGTGCCAGCAGTGCACAGGGGCGGAACACTGAAGCTTTCTTT. This encodes CASSAQGRNTEAFF.

Only one count was recorded for this clone. The rearrangement links TRBV19 to TRBJ2-2; D call uncertain. The germline gives CDR1 LNHDA, CDR2 SQIVND (reference sequence). The CDR3 is made up of 11 amino acids. V gave up 5 bases and J gave up 8 bases, with 6 bases separating them. This CDR3 is CASSQRGELFF. The DNA of the CDR3 is TGTGCCAGTAGTCAACGGGGGGAGCTGTTTTTT.

This chain links TRBV6-4 with TRBJ2-1; D gene uncertain. The V gene's germline CDR1 is MRHNA and CDR2 SNTAGT. The CDR3 loop spans 12 amino acids. The V and J ends lost 6 bases and 6 bases respectively, with 9 bases between them. The CDR3 bases are TGTGCCAGCAGGGCGAGAGGCAATGAGCAGTTCTTC. Its translation: CASRARGNEQFF.

The rearrangement uses TRBV25-1 and TRBJ1-2; TRBD1 agrees at 7 bases. Germline loops: CDR1 MGHDK, CDR2 SYGVNS. This CDR3 has 16 residues. The ends lost 4 bases at V and 9 bases at J; junction bases unmatched: 17. The DNA of the CDR3 is TGTGCCAGCAGTGCGGAGGGTAGACAGGGAAAGGCTAGCTACACCTTC. Its protein product is CASSAEGRQGKASYTF.

The table lists this clone with a count of one. This chain connects TRBV29-1 to TRBJ1-1; D remains ambiguous. The CDR3 has 12 residues. CDR1 is SQVTM, CDR2 ANQGSEA, per germline. V dropped 5 bases and J dropped 8 bases, with 15 bases sitting between them. CDR3 loop: CSVLGSTQEAFF. The CDR3 DNA reads TGCAGCGTTCTGGGGAGTACACAAGAAGCTTTCTTT.

This clone was counted only a few times. This sequence joins TRBV11-3 and TRBJ1-1; D call uncertain. CDR3 length: 15 residues. V was cut by 3 bases and J by 1 base, with 12 bases left in between. Germline V gene lookup returns CDR1 SGHNT and CDR2 YENEEA. The CDR3 loop is CASSLSSLKNTEAFF. CDR3 in DNA: TGTGCCAGCAGCTTGTCTTCTCTGAAGAACACTGAAGCTTTCTTT.

V is TRBV11-1 and J is TRBJ2-3; D tentatively reads TRBD1 or TRBD2 (5 bases each). Germline V gene data show CDR1 as SGHAT and CDR2 as FQDESV (reference sequence). V was pared by 5 bases and J by 1 base, with 19 bases between. CDR3 length: 17 amino acids. CDR3 residues: CASSAGIRGAGTDTQYF. For the CDR3, the DNA is TGTGCCAGCAGCGCCGGGATAAGGGGCGCCGGCACAGATACGCAGTATTTT.